Presented here are 30 T cell receptor beta chains from one specimen sequenced in a study of Graves' ophthalmopathy and Graves' hyperthyroidism. The authors amplified TCR beta CDR3 regions from RNA transcripts. In the first round, RT-PCR was carried out with HTBI primers, and a multiplex PCR formed the second round. TCRdb re-called the multiplex PCR reads with MiXCR, one entry per CDR3 protein. The sample lists around 1.1 million distinct CDR3 sequences; 35% to 40% were seen once. The material sequenced was peripheral blood or thyroid tissue (not recorded which). These receptors were taken from an adult man with Graves' hyperthyroidism.

The V call is TRBV7-7, the J call TRBJ2-5, with a tentative D call TRBD1 (7 bases). V dropped 1 base and J dropped 4 bases, with 16 bases sitting between them. CDR3 length equals 16 residues. Germline assignment: CDR1 SSHAT and CDR2 FNYEAQ (reference sequence). The CDR3 region has the DNA TGTGCCAGCAGCTTAGGTCGGGGGACAGCCGGAGAGACCCAGTACTTC. The encoded protein is CASSLGRGTAGETQYF.

In its sample, this clonotype was seen many times. The chain recombines TRBV2 with TRBJ1-1; TRBD1 matches at 7 bases. CDR1 is SNHLY, CDR2 FYNNEI, per germline. With 2 bases clipped from V and 4 bases from J, the junction kept 4 bases outside the gene matches. This CDR3 comprises 14 residues. This chain's CDR3 is CASSEKGAPTEAFF. CDR3 DNA: TGTGCCAGCAGTGAAAAGGGGGCCCCCACTGAAGCTTTCTTT. Variable domain in full (rest from reference TRBV2 and TRBJ1-1): EPEVTQTPSHQVTQMGQEVILRCVPISNHLYFYWYRQILGQKVEFLVSFYNNEISEKSEIFDDQFSVERPDGSNFTLKIRSTKLEDSAMYFCASSEKGAPTEAFFGQGTRLTVV.

This clonotype was seen more than once but under ten times. The junction differs from germline at one of its ends, possibly a read error. This sequence joins TRBV19 and TRBJ1-6, with D perhaps TRBD1 (6 bases). The CDR3 runs to 15 residues. In germline, CDR1 is LNHDA, CDR2 SQIVND (reference sequence). The CDR3 DNA is TGTGCCAGTAGTCTGCGTTGGGACAACAATTCACCCCCCCACTTT. It encodes CASSLRWDNNSPPHF.

To note about this clonotype: Just one base apart from a much larger clone, this may be a read error. The chain uses TRBV6-6 and TRBJ1-1; tentative D call: TRBD1 (5 bases). The CDR3 covers 13 residues. Germline V gene sequence: CDR1 MNHNY, CDR2 SVGAGI (reference sequence). CDR3 protein: CASSYQGGTEASF. In DNA form, the CDR3 reads TGTGCCAGCAGTTACCAGGGCGGGACTGAAGCTTCCTTT.

The J gene is TRBJ2-7, the V gene TRBV13, with 8 bases lining up with TRBD1. The germline V gene encodes CDR1 PRHDT and CDR2 FYEKMQ (reference sequence). The CDR3 loop spans 15 amino acids. J gave up 5 bases and V 2 bases, and 8 bases lay outside the gene matches. The CDR3 region has the DNA TGTGCCAGCAGCTTACCCCAGGGGGCGATCAACGAGCAGTACTTC. Translation gives CASSLPQGAINEQYF.

This clonotype was counted at least ten times. This chain links TRBV29-1 with TRBJ1-1, with D perhaps TRBD1 (5 bases). Germline V gene lookup returns CDR1 SQVTM and CDR2 ANQGSEA. V lost 3 bases, J lost 2 bases, and 7 bases lay in between. The CDR3 consists of 12 residues. The CDR3 protein is CSVDRANTEAFF. CDR3 sequence (DNA): TGCAGCGTTGACAGGGCTAACACTGAAGCTTTCTTT.

The chain uses TRBV7-2 and TRBJ2-5, with 8 bases lining up with TRBD1. This CDR3 has 16 amino acids. The germline V gene has CDR1 SGHTA and CDR2 FQGNSA. J was trimmed by 0 bases and V by 5 bases; bases with no gene match: 8. CDR3 sequence (DNA): TGTGCCAGCAGCCTAAGATACAGGGGGTACCAAGAGACCCAGTACTTC. Translating it yields CASSLRYRGYQETQYF.

In its sample, this clonotype was seen a few times. This chain joins TRBV12-3 or TRBV12-4 and TRBJ1-1, with 8 bases aligning to TRBD1. The CDR3 runs to 12 residues. V was pared by 7 bases and J by 5 bases, with 3 bases of the junction left unmatched. CDR3 sequence reads: CASTTGGTEAFF. In DNA form, the CDR3 reads TGTGCCAGCACCACAGGGGGAACTGAAGCTTTCTTT.

V usage is TRBV9 and J usage is TRBJ2-7; D is undetermined. Per germline, CDR1 SGDLS and CDR2 YYNGEE. The CDR3 length is 12 residues. V shed 1 base and J shed 5 bases, with 7 bases lying between them. The CDR3 here is CASSVTRHEQYF. The DNA of the CDR3 is TGTGCCAGCAGCGTAACACGGCACGAGCAGTACTTC.

At least ten counts were recorded for this clonotype. This chain connects TRBV29-1 to TRBJ1-2; a possible D gene is TRBD1 (5 bases). Germline V gives CDR1 SQVTM, CDR2 ANQGSEA. V was cut by 3 bases and J by 6 bases, with 17 bases left in between. The CDR3 is 14 residues long. CDR3 coding DNA: TGCAGCGTTGATGAAGGGGCGAGACTCCATGGCTACACCTTC. Residues: CSVDEGARLHGYTF.

This sequence joins TRBV24-1 and TRBJ2-7; D might be TRBD2 (6 bases). The CDR3 consists of 14 residues. With 4 bases removed from V and 3 bases from J, the gap between germline ends came to 12 bases. Per germline, CDR1 KGHDR and CDR2 SFDVKD. The CDR3 here is CATSDPGLRYEQYF. The DNA of the CDR3 is TGTGCCACCAGTGACCCGGGACTCCGCTACGAGCAGTACTTC.

In this sample, this clonotype turned up a few times. The chain links TRBV5-6 to TRBJ2-7; D might be TRBD1 or TRBD2, each matching 5 bases. The CDR3 covers 15 residues. With 2 bases removed from V and 0 bases from J, the gap between germline ends came to 12 bases. CDR1 is SGHDT and CDR2 is YYEEEE in the germline V gene. DNA of the CDR3: TGTGCCAGCAGCTTCAGGGATGGGAGCTCCTACGAGCAGTACTTC. This encodes CASSFRDGSSYEQYF.

This chain links TRBV6-5 with TRBJ1-4; TRBD1 aligns across 10 bases. The germline gives CDR1 MNHEY, CDR2 SVGAGI. Unmatched junction bases numbered 7, after V lost 4 bases and J lost 8 bases. The CDR3 loop spans 15 amino acids. The CDR3 DNA reads as TGTGCCAGCAGTTCTTACGGGGGACAGGGGGAAAAACTGTTTTTT. It is translated as CASSSYGGQGEKLFF.

This chain connects TRBV7-2 to TRBJ1-4; D ambiguous. Trimming took 3 bases from V and 3 from J, leaving 11 bases between them. The CDR3 consists of 15 residues. The germline V gene encodes CDR1 SGHTA and CDR2 FQGNSA. DNA for the CDR3: TGTGCCAGCAGCTTGGGGTCGGGAGCTAATGAAAAACTGTTTTTT. It encodes CASSLGSGANEKLFF.

There are many counts of this clonotype. The chain couples TRBV19 to TRBJ2-7; maybe TRBD2 (6 bases). The CDR3 totals 14 residues. CDR1 and CDR2 from the germline V gene are LNHDA and SQIVND (reference sequence). V lost 4 bases and J lost 2, with 12 bases in between. In nucleotides, the CDR3 is TGTGCCAGTAGTAGTCCTAGCGTCACCTACGAGCAGTACTTC. It specifies CASSSPSVTYEQYF.

This clonotype was seen a handful of times. The chain carries TRBV29-1 and TRBJ1-2; 11 positions agree with TRBD1. J was trimmed by 8 bases and V by 6 bases; bases with no gene match: 8. Germline V gene sequence: CDR1 SQVTM, CDR2 ANQGSEA. The CDR3 spans 13 residues. CDR3: CSVARTGGFGYTF. The CDR3 DNA is TGCAGCGTCGCCCGGACAGGGGGCTTCGGCTACACCTTC.

The J gene is TRBJ2-5, the V gene TRBV7-2; 8 positions agree with TRBD2. This CDR3 comprises 18 residues. Losses at the gene ends were 5 bases for V and 5 bases for J; bases not matched to a gene: 19. From germline, CDR1 is SGHTA and CDR2 FQGNSA. The CDR3 region is CASSPDFDPAGVGETQYF. CDR3 sequence (DNA): TGTGCCAGCAGCCCAGACTTCGACCCAGCGGGAGTCGGGGAGACCCAGTACTTC.

The chain is built from TRBV7-2 and TRBJ2-2; D remains unclear. The V gene lost 4 bases and the J gene lost 7 bases, with 10 bases spanning the gap. Germline lookup yields CDR1 SGHTA and CDR2 FQGNSA. This CDR3 spans 13 amino acids. CDR3 DNA: TGTGCCAGCAGCTCGGCCCACGGCGGGGAGCTGTTTTTT. It encodes CASSSAHGGELFF.

With respect to this clonotype: The junction departs from the called germline gene at one end, perhaps through a read error. The rearrangement joins TRBV10-3 to TRBJ2-7; the D gene is possibly TRBD1 (6 bases). Germline loops: CDR1 ENHRY, CDR2 SYGVKD. The CDR3 extends over 15 amino acids. This chain's CDR3 is CANSGTRGTWGEQYF. In nucleotides, the CDR3 is TGTGCCAACAGTGGCACTAGGGGGACCTGGGGCGAGCAGTACTTC.

Of note for this clonotype: A single base separates this from a much larger clone, so it may be a read error. The chain uses TRBV19 and TRBJ1-2, with D possibly matching TRBD1 (5 bases). Germline CDR1 is LNHDA and CDR2 is SQIVND (reference sequence). This CDR3 region has 15 residues. CDR3 nucleotides: TGTGCCAGTAGTATCCTCGCAGGGACCAACTATGGCTACGCCTTC. Translated: CASSILAGTNYGYAF.

The table lists this clonotype with many counts. This sequence joins TRBV10-2 and TRBJ1-1; no reliable D call. The CDR3 is 12 amino acids. V dropped 2 bases and J dropped 7 bases, with 8 bases sitting between them. The V gene's germline CDR1 is WSHSY and CDR2 SAAADI. Written as DNA, the CDR3 is TGCGCCAGCAGTGAGGCGGGCTATGAAGCTTTCTTT. This translates into CASSEAGYEAFF.

This clonotype was found many times. The genes are TRBV15 and TRBJ2-7; no clear D. The ends were cut back, 0 bases at V and 4 bases at J, with 10 bases in the middle. This CDR3 is built from 14 residues. CDR1 LNHNV and CDR2 YYDKDF come from the germline V gene (reference sequence). The CDR3 DNA follows: TGTGCCACCAGCAGAGAACATCAGCCTTACGAGCAGTACTTC. Its protein product is CATSREHQPYEQYF. The whole variable domain, filled in from reference TRBV15 and TRBJ2-7, reads DAMVIQNPRYQVTQFGKPVTLSCSQTLNHNVMYWYQQKSSQAPKLLFHYYDKDFNNEADTPDNFQSRRPNTSFCFLDIRSPGLGDTAMYLCATSREHQPYEQYFGPGTRLTVT.

A remark on this clonotype: Because the CDR3 is missing its conserved closing phenylalanine or tryptophan, this is likely a read error. The limits of the CDR3 on the DNA are not certain, so only TCRdb's listed CDR3 is given. The chain has TRBV7-9 and TRBJ2-2; the table assigns TRBD2, which was not confirmed against the DNA. Termini included, the CDR3 measures 15 amino acids. Germline V lookup: CDR1 SEHNR, CDR2 FQNEAQ (reference sequence). The CDR3 here is CASSPGLNSGNTVYL.

CDR3: CASSLQGLSRTFF. The CDR3, as DNA: TGTGCCAGCAGCTTACAGGGGTTAAGTCGAACTTTCTTT. This rearrangement joins TRBV7-2 to TRBJ1-1, with D possibly matching TRBD1 (6 bases). V was clipped by 2 bases and J by 12 bases, with 16 bases between them. Germline loops: CDR1 SGHTA, CDR2 FQGNSA. This CDR3 contains 13 residues.

This clonotype was seen repeatedly, ten times or more. The CDR3 spells CASSPGIQSTGELFF. In DNA form, the CDR3 reads TGTGCCAGCAGCCCAGGGATCCAGTCCACCGGGGAGCTGTTTTTT. J is TRBJ2-2 and V is TRBV2; D perhaps matches TRBD1 (5 bases). The CDR3 has 15 residues. Germline CDR1 and CDR2: SNHLY and FYNNEI. V shed 6 bases and J shed 4 bases, with 15 bases lying between them.

V is TRBV19 and J is TRBJ1-5; 7 nucleotides line up with TRBD1. Germline V gene sequence: CDR1 LNHDA, CDR2 SQIVND (reference sequence). J lost 4 bases, V lost 6 bases, and 9 bases had no gene match. The CDR3 length is 15 residues. CDR3: CASSETGQFNQPQHF. The CDR3 nucleotides read TGTGCCAGTAGCGAGACAGGGCAATTTAATCAGCCCCAGCATTTT.

This chain connects TRBV27 to TRBJ2-7; D is unclear. CDR3 length: 11 amino acids. V lost 8 bases, J lost 2 bases, and 7 bases lay in between. The germline V gene has CDR1 MNHEY and CDR2 SMNVEV (reference sequence). In DNA, the CDR3 is TGTGCCAGCGGCCTTACCTACGAGCAGTACTTC. Its protein product is CASGLTYEQYF.

For the CDR3, the DNA is TGTGCCAGCAGCCAAGGGGGAGGGAGGGACAACTCCTACGAGCAGTACTTC. Translation gives CASSQGGGRDNSYEQYF. The rearrangement joins TRBV5-4 to TRBJ2-7; D is perhaps TRBD2 (7 bases). Germline CDR1 is SGHNT and CDR2 is YYREEE (reference sequence). Trimming left V 4 bases short and J 0 bases short, with 20 bases between. The CDR3 runs to 17 residues.

This chain joins TRBV19 and TRBJ2-2; 9 bases align to TRBD2. The germline V gene has CDR1 LNHDA and CDR2 SQIVND (reference sequence). CDR3 size: 15 residues. Unmatched junction bases numbered 1, after V lost 3 bases and J lost 2 bases. CDR3 amino acids: CASSIGTSNTGELFF. In DNA form, the CDR3 reads TGTGCCAGTAGTATTGGGACTAGCAACACCGGGGAGCTGTTTTTT.

The CDR3 loop reads CATRQGAGDYTF. The CDR3 nucleotides are TGTGCCACCAGACAGGGGGCGGGGGACTACACCTTC. The rearrangement joins TRBV24-1 to TRBJ1-2, with 9 bases aligning to TRBD1. CDR3 length equals 12 residues. V lost 7 bases to trimming and J lost 10 bases; unmatched junction nucleotides: 6. CDR1 is KGHDR and CDR2 is SFDVKD in the germline V gene.